Presented here are 10 T cell receptor beta chains from one specimen sequenced in a study of PD-L1 blockade in urothelial cancer. The time point was: peripheral blood 6 weeks after treatment start. The data were produced by immunoSEQ multiplex PCR, yet TCRdb's version contains in-frame clones alone and is incomplete. The sample lists some 31,000 clones, 75% to 85% occurring once. Sequences were derived from PBMCs, sampled around atezolizumab (anti-PD-L1) treatment. The receptors were gathered from a man between 65 and 79 years old with urothelial cancer.

J is TRBJ1-2 and V is TRBV28, with D tentatively TRBD1 (6 bases). The germline V gene encodes CDR1 MDHEN and CDR2 SYDVKM. This CDR3 has 16 amino acids. V dropped 4 bases and J dropped 4 bases, with 19 bases sitting between them. The CDR3 spells CASSSIYAGATYGYTF. CDR3 sequence (DNA): TGTGCCAGCAGTTCCATTTACGCAGGGGCGACCTATGGCTACACCTTC.

The chain joins TRBV7-2 to TRBJ1-4; perhaps TRBD1 as D (6 bases). The ends were cut back, 8 bases at V and 0 bases at J, with 13 bases in the middle. Per the germline V gene, CDR1 is SGHTA and CDR2 is FQGNSA. This CDR3 comprises 15 residues. The CDR3 reads CASRPTGTTNEKLFF. In nucleotides, the CDR3 is TGTGCCAGCCGCCCAACAGGGACAACTAATGAAAAACTGTTTTTT. The full variable domain, its missing parts supplied by reference TRBV7-2 and TRBJ1-4, is GAGVSQSPSNKVTEKGKDVELRCDPISGHTALYWYRQSLGQGLEFLIYFQGNSAPDKSGLPSDRFSAERTGGSVSTLTIQRTQQEDSAVYLCASRPTGTTNEKLFFGSGTQLSVL.

The V gene is TRBV6-4, the J gene TRBJ1-1; 8 bases match TRBD1. From germline, CDR1 is MRHNA and CDR2 SNTAGT. V trimming: 6 bases; J trimming: 4 bases; junction bases outside the gene matches: 4. The CDR3 runs 13 residues. CDR3 nucleotides: TGTGCCAGCAGCCTAACAGGGGGCACTGAAGCTTTCTTT. Residues: CASSLTGGTEAFF.

V usage is TRBV11-2 and J usage is TRBJ2-1; D remains ambiguous. The ends were cut back, 5 bases at V and 0 bases at J, with 17 bases in the middle. CDR1 and CDR2 from the germline V gene are SGHAT and FQNNGV. CDR3 length equals 17 residues. The CDR3 spells CASSPRLSSSSYNEQFF. The CDR3 DNA reads TGTGCCAGCAGCCCAAGACTCTCTTCAAGCTCCTACAATGAGCAGTTCTTC.

The V call is TRBV6-1, the J call TRBJ1-5; 12 nucleotides match TRBD1. Germline lookup yields CDR1 MNHNS and CDR2 SASEGT. V was clipped by 2 bases and J by 7 bases; unmatched bases: 6. The CDR3 is made up of 16 amino acids. CDR3 region: CASSESGTGGRQPQHF. CDR3 nucleotide sequence: TGTGCCAGCAGTGAATCCGGGACAGGGGGCCGGCAGCCCCAGCATTTT.

CDR3 coding DNA: TGTGCCAGCAGTTACTCGATTTCGGGGGGTGAGACTGAAGCTTTCTTT. Amino acids: CASSYSISGGETEAFF. The V call is TRBV6-5, the J call TRBJ1-1; D is possibly TRBD1 (5 bases). The CDR3 has 16 amino acids. Trimming removed 0 bases at V and 5 bases at J, with 16 bases between. Germline loops: CDR1 MNHEY, CDR2 SVGAGI.

This clone was seen only once. V usage is TRBV7-2 and J usage is TRBJ1-4, with TRBD1 as a possible D gene (5 bases). Trimming took 3 bases from V and 0 from J, leaving 11 bases between them. Looked up from germline, CDR1 is SGHTA and CDR2 is FQGNSA. This CDR3 contains 16 residues. CDR3 sequence (DNA): TGTGCCAGCAGCTTGACCTCAGGGTCAACTAATGAAAAACTGTTTTTT. Translating it yields CASSLTSGSTNEKLFF.

The genes are TRBV19 and TRBJ1-1, with a weak D call TRBD1 (5 bases). CDR3 length: 13 amino acids. V was shortened by 5 bases and J by 4 bases, with 11 bases between the two germline ends. CDR1 LNHDA and CDR2 SQIVND come from the germline V gene (reference sequence). The CDR3 here is CASSAARGTEAFF. The CDR3 nucleotides read TGTGCCAGTAGTGCCGCTAGGGGCACTGAAGCTTTCTTT.

The rearrangement joins TRBV15 to TRBJ2-3, with 7 bases fitting TRBD1. The CDR3 extends over 16 amino acids. Germline lookup yields CDR1 LNHNV and CDR2 YYDKDF (reference sequence). The junction had 6 bases not matched to a gene; V was cut back by 0 bases and J by 3 bases. CDR3 sequence (DNA): TGTGCCACCAGCAGAGACTCAGGGGGTCTGACAGATACGCAGTATTTT. Encoded protein: CATSRDSGGLTDTQYF.

This clone has just a few counts. J is TRBJ2-3 and V is TRBV7-2, with D perhaps matching TRBD2 (5 bases). Germline lookup yields CDR1 SGHTA and CDR2 FQGNSA. V shed 6 bases and J shed 1 base, with 11 bases lying between them. This CDR3 contains 14 residues. As DNA, the CDR3 is TGTGCCAGCAGTCTCGGGCGGGGCACAGATACGCAGTATTTT. This sequence encodes CASSLGRGTDTQYF.